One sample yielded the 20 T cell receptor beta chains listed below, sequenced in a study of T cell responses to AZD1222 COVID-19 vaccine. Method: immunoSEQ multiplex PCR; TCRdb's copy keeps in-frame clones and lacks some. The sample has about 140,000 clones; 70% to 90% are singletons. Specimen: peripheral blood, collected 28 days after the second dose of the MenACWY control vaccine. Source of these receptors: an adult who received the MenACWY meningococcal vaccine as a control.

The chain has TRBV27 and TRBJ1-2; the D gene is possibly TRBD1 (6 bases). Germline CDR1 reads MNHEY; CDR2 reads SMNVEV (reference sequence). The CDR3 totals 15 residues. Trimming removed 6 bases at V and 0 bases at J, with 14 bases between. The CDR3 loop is CASRLRGQTNYGYTF. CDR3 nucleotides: TGTGCCAGCAGACTCCGCGGACAGACTAACTATGGCTACACCTTC.

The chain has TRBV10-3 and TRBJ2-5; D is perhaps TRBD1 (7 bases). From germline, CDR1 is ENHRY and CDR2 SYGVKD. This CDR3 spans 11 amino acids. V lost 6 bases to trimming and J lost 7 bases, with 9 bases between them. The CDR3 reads CAIRQGGTQYF. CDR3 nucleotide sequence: TGTGCCATCAGGCAGGGGGGGACCCAGTACTTC.

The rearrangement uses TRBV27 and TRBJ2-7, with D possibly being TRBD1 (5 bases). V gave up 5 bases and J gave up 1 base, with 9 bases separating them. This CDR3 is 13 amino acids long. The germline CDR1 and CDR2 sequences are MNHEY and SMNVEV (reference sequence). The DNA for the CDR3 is TGTGCCAGCAGTCCCCGGACATCCTACGAGCAGTACTTC. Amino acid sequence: CASSPRTSYEQYF.

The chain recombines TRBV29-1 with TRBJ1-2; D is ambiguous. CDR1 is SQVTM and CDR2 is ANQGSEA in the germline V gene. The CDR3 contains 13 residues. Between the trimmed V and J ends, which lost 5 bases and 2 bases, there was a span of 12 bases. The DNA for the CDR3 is TGCAGCGTTAGTGTTTATGGGAACTATGGCTACACCTTC. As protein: CSVSVYGNYGYTF.

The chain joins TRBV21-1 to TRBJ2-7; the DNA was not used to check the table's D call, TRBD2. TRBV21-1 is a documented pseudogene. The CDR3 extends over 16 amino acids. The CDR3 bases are TGTGCCAGCAGCCAAGGGCCTAGCGGGGGGAGTAGCGAGCAGTACGTC. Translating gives CASSQGPSGGSSEQYV.

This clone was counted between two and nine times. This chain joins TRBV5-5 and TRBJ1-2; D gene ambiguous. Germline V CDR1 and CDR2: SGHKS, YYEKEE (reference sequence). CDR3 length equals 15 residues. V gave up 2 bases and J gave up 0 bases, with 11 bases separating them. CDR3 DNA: TGTGCCAGCAGCTTTTCCCCCTTAGCTAACTATGGCTACACCTTC. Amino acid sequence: CASSFSPLANYGYTF.

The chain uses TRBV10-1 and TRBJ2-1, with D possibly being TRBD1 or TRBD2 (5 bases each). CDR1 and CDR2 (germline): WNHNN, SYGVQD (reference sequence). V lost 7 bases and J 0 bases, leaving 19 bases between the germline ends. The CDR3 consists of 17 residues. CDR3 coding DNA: TGCGCCAGCACCCTACCAACAGCGAGGGGCTCCTACAATGAGCAGTTCTTC. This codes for CASTLPTARGSYNEQFF.

CDR3 DNA: TGTGCCACCAGCAGAGATCTAGGTACCGACTACGAGCAGTACTTC. This translates into CATSRDLGTDYEQYF. The genes are TRBV15 and TRBJ2-7, with D uncertain. Germline V gives CDR1 LNHNV, CDR2 YYDKDF (reference sequence). V lost 0 bases and J 3 bases, leaving 12 bases between the germline ends. The CDR3 contains 15 residues. Combining the CDR3 with reference TRBV15 and TRBJ2-7 gives the whole variable domain DAMVIQNPRYQVTQFGKPVTLSCSQTLNHNVMYWYQQKSSQAPKLLFHYYDKDFNNEADTPDNFQSRRPNTSFCFLDIRSPGLGDTAMYLCATSRDLGTDYEQYFGPGTRLTVT.

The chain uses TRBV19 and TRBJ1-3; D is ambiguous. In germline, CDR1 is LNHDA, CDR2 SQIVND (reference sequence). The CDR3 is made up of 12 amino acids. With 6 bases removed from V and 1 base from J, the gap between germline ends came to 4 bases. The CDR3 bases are TGTGCCAGTAGGAGATCTGGAAACACCATATATTTT. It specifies CASRRSGNTIYF.

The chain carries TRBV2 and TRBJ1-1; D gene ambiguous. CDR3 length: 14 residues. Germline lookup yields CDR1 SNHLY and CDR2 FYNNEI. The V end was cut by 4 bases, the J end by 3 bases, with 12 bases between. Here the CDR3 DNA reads TGTGCCAGCAGTGCCCTAACCGGGGACACTGAAGCTTTCTTT. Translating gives CASSALTGDTEAFF. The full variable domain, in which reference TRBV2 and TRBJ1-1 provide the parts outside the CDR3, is EPEVTQTPSHQVTQMGQEVILRCVPISNHLYFYWYRQILGQKVEFLVSFYNNEISEKSEIFDDQFSVERPDGSNFTLKIRSTKLEDSAMYFCASSALTGDTEAFFGQGTRLTVV.

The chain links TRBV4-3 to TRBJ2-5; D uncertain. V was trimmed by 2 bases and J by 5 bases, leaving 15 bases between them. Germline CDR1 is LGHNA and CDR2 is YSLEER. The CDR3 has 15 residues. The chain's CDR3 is CASSQTPLGGETQYF. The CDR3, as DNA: TGCGCCAGCAGCCAAACCCCCTTAGGTGGGGAGACCCAGTACTTC.

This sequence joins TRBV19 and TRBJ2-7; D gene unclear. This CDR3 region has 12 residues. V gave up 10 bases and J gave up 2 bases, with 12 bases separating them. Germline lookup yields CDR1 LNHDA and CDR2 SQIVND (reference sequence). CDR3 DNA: TGTGCCACCAGAGATAGTGCCTACGAGCAGTACTTC. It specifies CATRDSAYEQYF.

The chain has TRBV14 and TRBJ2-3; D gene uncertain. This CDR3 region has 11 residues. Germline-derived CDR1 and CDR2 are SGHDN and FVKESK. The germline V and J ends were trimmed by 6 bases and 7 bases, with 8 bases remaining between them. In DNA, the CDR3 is TGTGCCAGCAGTTTGGATTATACGCAGTATTTT. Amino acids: CASSLDYTQYF. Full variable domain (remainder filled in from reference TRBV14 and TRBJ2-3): EAGVTQFPSHSVIEKGQTVTLRCDPISGHDNLYWYRRVMGKEIKFLLHFVKESKQDESGMPNNRFLAERTGGTYSTLKVQPAELEDSGVYFCASSLDYTQYFGPGTRLTVL.

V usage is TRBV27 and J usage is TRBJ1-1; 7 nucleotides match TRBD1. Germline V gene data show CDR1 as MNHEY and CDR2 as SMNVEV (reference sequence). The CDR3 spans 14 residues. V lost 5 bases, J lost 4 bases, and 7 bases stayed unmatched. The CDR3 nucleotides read TGTGCCAGCAGTCCGTCGACAGGGAGCACTGAAGCTTTCTTT. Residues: CASSPSTGSTEAFF.

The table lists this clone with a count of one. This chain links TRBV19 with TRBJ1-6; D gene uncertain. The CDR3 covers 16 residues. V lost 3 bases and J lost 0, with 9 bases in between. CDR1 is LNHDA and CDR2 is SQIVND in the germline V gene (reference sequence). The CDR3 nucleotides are TGTGCCAGTAGTATTGAGCATCGCTCCTATAATTCACCCCTCCACTTT. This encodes CASSIEHRSYNSPLHF. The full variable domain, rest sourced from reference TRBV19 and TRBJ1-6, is DGGITQSPKYLFRKEGQNVTLSCEQNLNHDAMYWYRQDPGQGLRLIYYSQIVNDFQKGDIAEGYSVSREKKESFPLTVTSAQKNPTAFYLCASSIEHRSYNSPLHFGNGTRLTVT.

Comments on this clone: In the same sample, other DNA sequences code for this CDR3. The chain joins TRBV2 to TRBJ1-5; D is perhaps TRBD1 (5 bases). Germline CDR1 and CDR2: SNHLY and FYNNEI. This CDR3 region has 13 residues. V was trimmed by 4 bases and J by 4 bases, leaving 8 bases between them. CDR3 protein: CASSVGGNQPQHF. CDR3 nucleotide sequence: TGTGCCAGCAGTGTCGGGGGGAATCAGCCCCAGCATTTT.

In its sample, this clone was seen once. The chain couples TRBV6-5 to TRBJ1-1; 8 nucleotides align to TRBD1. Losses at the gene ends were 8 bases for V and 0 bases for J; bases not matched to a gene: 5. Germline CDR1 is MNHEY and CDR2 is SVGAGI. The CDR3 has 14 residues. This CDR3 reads CASRGDRLNTEAFF. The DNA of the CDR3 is TGTGCCAGCCGGGGGGACAGGTTGAACACTGAAGCTTTCTTT.

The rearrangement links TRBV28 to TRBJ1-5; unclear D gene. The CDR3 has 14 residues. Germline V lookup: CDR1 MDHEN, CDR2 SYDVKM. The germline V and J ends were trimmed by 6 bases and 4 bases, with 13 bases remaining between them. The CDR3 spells CASSPRRMNQPQHF. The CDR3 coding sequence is TGTGCCAGCAGCCCTCGACGAATGAATCAGCCCCAGCATTTT.

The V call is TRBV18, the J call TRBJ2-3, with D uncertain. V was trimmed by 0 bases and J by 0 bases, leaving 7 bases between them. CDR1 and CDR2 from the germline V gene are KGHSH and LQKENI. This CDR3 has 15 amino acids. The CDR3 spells CASSPPPASTDTQYF. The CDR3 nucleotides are TGTGCCAGCTCACCACCCCCGGCTAGCACAGATACGCAGTATTTT.

CDR3 sequence: CASSRQGDTQYF. CDR3 in DNA: TGTGCCAGCAGCCGACAGGGAGATACGCAGTATTTT. This rearrangement joins TRBV7-9 to TRBJ2-3; 7 bases line up with TRBD1. J lost 5 bases, V lost 5 bases, and 1 base had no gene match. The CDR3 totals 12 residues. Germline V gene sequence: CDR1 SEHNR, CDR2 FQNEAQ (reference sequence).